Listed here are 21 T cell receptor beta chains from one sample, sequenced in a study of PD-1 blockade in classical Hodgkin lymphoma. Each and every patient relapsed after autologous stem cell transplantation, and patients got differing brentuximab vedotin exposure. Sequenced by immunoSEQ multiplex PCR; TCRdb stores in-frame clones only, minus some. The sample yields around 42,000 clones, about 71% seen once. This specimen consisted of peripheral blood mononuclear cells (PBMCs), obtained at baseline. The receptors originated from a human donor with classical Hodgkin lymphoma.

The chain is built from TRBV11-3 and TRBJ2-2; no reliable D call. The CDR3 spans 15 residues. V was trimmed by 0 bases and J by 6 bases, leaving 11 bases between them. Germline CDR1 and CDR2: SGHNT and YENEEA. Here the CDR3 reads CASSLEGLAAGELFF. In DNA, the CDR3 is TGTGCCAGCAGCTTAGAAGGCTTAGCAGCCGGGGAGCTGTTTTTT.

CDR3: CASSYFVGGGDTQYF. The CDR3 coding sequence is TGTGCCAGCAGTTACTTCGTAGGGGGCGGCGATACGCAGTATTTT. The chain combines TRBV6-5 with TRBJ2-3, with 7 bases aligning to TRBD1. The ends lost 1 base at V and 6 bases at J; junction bases unmatched: 7. CDR1 is MNHEY, CDR2 SVGAGI, per germline. The CDR3 loop spans 15 amino acids.

Here the CDR3 reads CAWEGQGLYEAFF. In DNA, the CDR3 is TGTGCCTGGGAAGGACAGGGGCTTTATGAAGCTTTCTTT. The chain has TRBV30 and TRBJ1-1; 9 bases match TRBD1. This CDR3 region has 13 residues. The germline V gene encodes CDR1 GTSNPN and CDR2 SVGIG (reference sequence). V trimming: 5 bases; J trimming: 7 bases; junction bases outside the gene matches: 8. The full variable domain, completed using reference TRBV30 and TRBJ1-1, is SQTIHQWPATLVQPVGSPLSLECTVEGTSNPNLYWYRQAAGRGLQLLFYSVGIGQISSEVPQNLSASRPQDRQFILSSKKLLLSDSGFYLCAWEGQGLYEAFFGQGTRLTVV.

The chain couples TRBV4-3 to TRBJ2-2, with D unresolved. Germline V gives CDR1 LGHNA, CDR2 YSLEER. This CDR3 has 12 residues. Trimming stripped 3 bases from V and 6 bases from J, with 5 bases between. This CDR3 is CASSHWAGELFF. Written as DNA, the CDR3 is TGCGCCAGCAGCCACTGGGCCGGGGAGCTGTTTTTT.

The genes are TRBV7-9 and TRBJ2-5; D possibly corresponds to TRBD1 (6 bases). The germline V and J ends were trimmed by 5 bases and 5 bases, with 15 bases remaining between them. The CDR3 runs to 14 residues. In germline, CDR1 is SEHNR, CDR2 FQNEAQ (reference sequence). The CDR3: CASSLKGDRETQYF. The CDR3 DNA is TGTGCCAGCAGCCTGAAGGGGGACCGGGAGACCCAGTACTTC.

The rearrangement links TRBV19 to TRBJ1-1; D remains ambiguous. CDR1 and CDR2 (germline): LNHDA, SQIVND (reference sequence). This CDR3 has 13 amino acids. Trimming removed 2 bases from V and 6 bases from J, with 10 bases in between. The CDR3 DNA follows: TGTGCCAGTAGTATAAGCTCGGGTCCTGAAGCTTTCTTT. It yields the protein CASSISSGPEAFF.

The chain carries TRBV4-2 and TRBJ1-2; 7 bases are shared with TRBD1. CDR1 is LGHNA and CDR2 is YNFKEQ in the germline V gene. J was trimmed by 8 bases and V by 6 bases; bases with no gene match: 9. The CDR3 consists of 13 residues. As DNA, the CDR3 is TGTGCCAGCAGGAACAGGGGAGAAGGGGGCTACACCTTC. It encodes CASRNRGEGGYTF.

The rearrangement uses TRBV30 and TRBJ1-5; D is ambiguous. Per germline, CDR1 GTSNPN and CDR2 SVGIG (reference sequence). This CDR3 has 13 residues. The V end was cut by 2 bases, the J end by 8 bases, with 13 bases between. CDR3 nucleotides: TGTGCCTGGAGTTCTCAAGGTTTTGAGCCCCAGCATTTT. This codes for CAWSSQGFEPQHF.

The rearrangement joins TRBV2 to TRBJ1-1; maybe TRBD1 (5 bases). CDR3 length equals 15 residues. CDR1 is SNHLY, CDR2 FYNNEI, per germline. The V and J ends lost 4 bases and 2 bases respectively, with 14 bases between them. The chain's CDR3 is CASSGMGRRNTEAFF. The CDR3 nucleotides are TGTGCCAGCAGTGGGATGGGACGACGAAACACTGAAGCTTTCTTT.

This clone was counted only a few times. V and J are TRBV7-2 and TRBJ2-1; maybe TRBD2 (6 bases). V gave up 2 bases and J gave up 7 bases, with 21 bases separating them. CDR1 and CDR2 from the germline V gene are SGHTA and FQGNSA. CDR3 length equals 17 residues. CDR3 residues: CASSLSLGGVLGNEQFF. Here the CDR3 DNA reads TGTGCCAGCAGCTTAAGCTTGGGCGGGGTATTGGGGAATGAGCAGTTCTTC. The entire variable domain, with the rest obtained from reference TRBV7-2 and TRBJ2-1, is as follows: GAGVSQSPSNKVTEKGKDVELRCDPISGHTALYWYRQSLGQGLEFLIYFQGNSAPDKSGLPSDRFSAERTGGSVSTLTIQRTQQEDSAVYLCASSLSLGGVLGNEQFFGPGTRLTVL.

The chain is built from TRBV2 and TRBJ1-1; no reliable D call. The CDR3 loop spans 11 amino acids. The V and J ends lost 8 bases and 0 bases respectively, with 4 bases between them. CDR1 is SNHLY and CDR2 is FYNNEI in the germline V gene. The CDR3 protein is CASLMNTEAFF. DNA of the CDR3: TGTGCCAGCTTGATGAACACTGAAGCTTTCTTT. Based on the CDR3 plus reference TRBV2 and TRBJ1-1, the full variable domain is EPEVTQTPSHQVTQMGQEVILRCVPISNHLYFYWYRQILGQKVEFLVSFYNNEISEKSEIFDDQFSVERPDGSNFTLKIRSTKLEDSAMYFCASLMNTEAFFGQGTRLTVV.

The DNA for the CDR3 is TGTGCCAGCAGCTTAGGGACAGGGTCTGGGGCCAACGTCCTGACTTTC. Protein: CASSLGTGSGANVLTF. V usage is TRBV7-8 and J usage is TRBJ2-6; TRBD1 agrees at 8 bases. V lost 1 base to trimming and J lost 1 base; unmatched junction nucleotides: 0. Germline loops: CDR1 SGHVS, CDR2 FQNEAQ. The CDR3 loop spans 16 amino acids.

This clone is classed as medium-sized. The chain uses TRBV30 and TRBJ2-7, with TRBD2 matching 15 bases. Germline lookup yields CDR1 GTSNPN and CDR2 SVGIG (reference sequence). The CDR3 runs 15 residues. With 1 base clipped from V and 4 bases from J, the junction kept 2 bases outside the gene matches. The CDR3, as DNA: TGTGCCTGGAGTGGGACTAGCGGGAGGGCGTACGAGCAGTACTTC. It encodes CAWSGTSGRAYEQYF.

V usage is TRBV11-3 and J usage is TRBJ2-5; D is possibly TRBD1 (6 bases). The germline V gene encodes CDR1 SGHNT and CDR2 YENEEA. Trimming removed 0 bases from V and 3 bases from J, with 11 bases in between. CDR3 size: 15 residues. CDR3 sequence reads: CASSLDRGQKETQYF. Written as DNA, the CDR3 is TGTGCCAGCAGCTTAGATCGAGGACAGAAAGAGACCCAGTACTTC.

The chain carries TRBV30 and TRBJ2-7; 13 bases are a match to TRBD2. CDR1 is GTSNPN and CDR2 is SVGIG in the germline V gene (reference sequence). V dropped 3 bases and J dropped 2; count of bases not matched to a gene: 7. The CDR3 runs to 16 residues. In DNA form, the CDR3 reads TGTGCCTGGAGGGGGAAGGGACTAGCGGGGACCTACGAGCAGTACTTC. This gives the protein CAWRGKGLAGTYEQYF.

This sequence joins TRBV7-6 and TRBJ2-3; 9 bases match TRBD1. CDR3 length: 14 amino acids. In germline, CDR1 is SGHVS, CDR2 FNYEAQ. Losses at the gene ends were 3 bases for V and 4 bases for J; bases not matched to a gene: 2. The CDR3 coding sequence is TGTGCCAGCAGCTTCACAGGGGGCTCAGATACGCAGTATTTT. It yields the protein CASSFTGGSDTQYF.

This chain links TRBV13 with TRBJ1-5, with TRBD1 as a possible D gene (6 bases). Germline values: CDR1 PRHDT, CDR2 FYEKMQ (reference sequence). V shed 3 bases and J shed 6 bases, with 9 bases lying between them. This CDR3 region has 13 residues. The CDR3 sequence: CASSFKGGQPQHF. For the CDR3, the DNA is TGTGCCAGCAGCTTTAAGGGGGGTCAGCCCCAGCATTTT.

The CDR3 DNA follows: TGCGCCAGCGCAGGGTCAGAGACCCAGTACTTC. Translating it yields CASAGSETQYF. The chain has TRBV5-1 and TRBJ2-5; maybe TRBD1 (5 bases). CDR3 length equals 11 residues. V was pared by 7 bases and J by 4 bases, with 8 bases between. Germline CDR1 SGHRS, CDR2 YFSETQ.

This rearrangement joins TRBV7-9 to TRBJ1-3; 11 bases align to TRBD1. This CDR3 contains 17 residues. Germline-derived CDR1 and CDR2 are SEHNR and FQNEAQ (reference sequence). V was clipped by 2 bases and J by 2 bases; unmatched bases: 5. CDR3 sequence reads: CASSLFGTGGTGNTIYF. In DNA form, the CDR3 reads TGTGCCAGCAGCTTATTCGGGACAGGGGGGACTGGAAACACCATATATTTT.

The genes are TRBV28 and TRBJ2-5; 10 positions match TRBD1. The germline V gene encodes CDR1 MDHEN and CDR2 SYDVKM. V shed 6 bases and J 1 base; nucleotides not matched to a gene: 17. The CDR3 has 19 residues. CDR3 nucleotides: TGTGCCAGCAGCTATCCTAGACAGGGGGCTACTATCTTCCAAGAGACCCAGTACTTC. Protein sequence: CASSYPRQGATIFQETQYF.

This clone was counted once. V gene TRBV6-4 combines with J gene TRBJ1-4, with TRBD1 identical over 11 bases. Germline V lookup: CDR1 MRHNA, CDR2 SNTAGT. CDR3 length equals 20 residues. J was trimmed by 0 bases and V by 2 bases; bases with no gene match: 11. CDR3 in amino acids: CASSDLIRDRGGPTNEKLFF. CDR3 nucleotides: TGTGCCAGCAGTGACCTAATAAGGGACAGGGGGGGCCCAACTAATGAAAAACTGTTTTTT.